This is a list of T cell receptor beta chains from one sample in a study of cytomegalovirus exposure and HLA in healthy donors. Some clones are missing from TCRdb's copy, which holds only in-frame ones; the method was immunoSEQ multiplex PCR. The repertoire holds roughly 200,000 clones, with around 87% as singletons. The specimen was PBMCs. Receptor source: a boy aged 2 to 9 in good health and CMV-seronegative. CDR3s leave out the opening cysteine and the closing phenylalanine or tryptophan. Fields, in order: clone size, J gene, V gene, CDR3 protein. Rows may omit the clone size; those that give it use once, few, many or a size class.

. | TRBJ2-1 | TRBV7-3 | ASSFQGADEQF
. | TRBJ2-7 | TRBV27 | ASSPGGRLGGEQY
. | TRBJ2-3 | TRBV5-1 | ASSWDSGAPNTQY
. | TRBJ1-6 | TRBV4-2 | ASSSWTGGKESPLH
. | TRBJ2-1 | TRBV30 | ASTRDTYNEQF
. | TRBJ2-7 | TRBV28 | ASGELWGDYEQY
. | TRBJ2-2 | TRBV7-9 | SSSPGTSGSFAGELF
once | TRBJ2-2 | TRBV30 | AWSLRGGGELF
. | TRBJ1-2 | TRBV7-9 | ASRSDSIDGYT
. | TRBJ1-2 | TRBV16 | ASSPVRGNYGYT
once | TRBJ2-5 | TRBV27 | ASSSNRQGKETQY
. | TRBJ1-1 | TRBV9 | ASSVGVLNTEAF
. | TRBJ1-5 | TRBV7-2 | ASSLVGKNQPQH
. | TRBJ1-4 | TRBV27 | ASSFGGGGEKLF
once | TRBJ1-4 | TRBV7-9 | ASSLGQGSEKLF
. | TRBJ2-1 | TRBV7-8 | ASSLYRLNNEQF
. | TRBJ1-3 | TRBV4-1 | ASSQDRLGVTGNTIY
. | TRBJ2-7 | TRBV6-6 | ASSHIAGVTYEQY
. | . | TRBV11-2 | ASSLTSGSSYEQY
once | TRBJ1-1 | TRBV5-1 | ASSFTQGSEAF